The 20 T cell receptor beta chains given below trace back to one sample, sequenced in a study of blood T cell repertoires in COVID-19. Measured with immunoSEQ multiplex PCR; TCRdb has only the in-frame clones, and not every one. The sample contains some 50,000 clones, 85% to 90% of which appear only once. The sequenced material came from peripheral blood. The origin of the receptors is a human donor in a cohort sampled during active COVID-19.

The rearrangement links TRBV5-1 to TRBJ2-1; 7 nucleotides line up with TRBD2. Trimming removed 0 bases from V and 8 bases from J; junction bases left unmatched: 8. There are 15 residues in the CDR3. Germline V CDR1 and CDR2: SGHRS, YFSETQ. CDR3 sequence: CASSLALGGVDEQFF. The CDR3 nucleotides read TGCGCCAGCAGCTTGGCTCTGGGAGGGGTCGATGAGCAGTTCTTC.

The CDR3 loop reads CASSWGRGADTQYF. The CDR3 coding sequence is TGTGCCAGCTCATGGGGGAGGGGCGCAGATACGCAGTATTTT. The chain uses TRBV6-6 and TRBJ2-3, with 7 bases that match TRBD2. The CDR3 covers 14 residues. Germline V lookup: CDR1 MNHNY, CDR2 SVGAGI (reference sequence). The J segment lost 4 bases and the V segment lost 8 bases, leaving 9 bases of the junction unmatched.

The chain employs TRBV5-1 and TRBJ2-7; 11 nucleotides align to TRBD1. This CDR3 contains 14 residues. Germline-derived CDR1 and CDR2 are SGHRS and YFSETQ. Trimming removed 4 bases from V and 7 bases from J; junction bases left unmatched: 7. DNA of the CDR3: TGCGCCAGCAGCGTCGGACAGGGGGCGAGAGAGCAGTACTTC. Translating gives CASSVGQGAREQYF.

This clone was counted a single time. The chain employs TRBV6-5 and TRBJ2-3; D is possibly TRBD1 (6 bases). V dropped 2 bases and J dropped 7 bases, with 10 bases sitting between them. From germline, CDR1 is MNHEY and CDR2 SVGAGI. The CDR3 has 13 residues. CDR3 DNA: TGTGCCAGCAGTTACAGGACAGCCCATACGCAGTATTTT. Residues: CASSYRTAHTQYF.

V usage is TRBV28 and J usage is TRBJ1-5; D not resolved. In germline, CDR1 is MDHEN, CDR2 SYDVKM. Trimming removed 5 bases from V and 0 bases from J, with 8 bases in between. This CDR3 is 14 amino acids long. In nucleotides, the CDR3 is TGTGCCAGCAGTCAACTTTATAGCAATCAGCCCCAGCATTTT. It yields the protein CASSQLYSNQPQHF.

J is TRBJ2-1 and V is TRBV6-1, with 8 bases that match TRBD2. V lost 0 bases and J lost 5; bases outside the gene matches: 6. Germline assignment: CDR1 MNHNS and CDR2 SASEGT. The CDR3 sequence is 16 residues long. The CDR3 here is CASSEAAGLGHNEQFF. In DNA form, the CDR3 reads TGTGCCAGCAGTGAAGCGGCGGGACTAGGTCACAATGAGCAGTTCTTC.

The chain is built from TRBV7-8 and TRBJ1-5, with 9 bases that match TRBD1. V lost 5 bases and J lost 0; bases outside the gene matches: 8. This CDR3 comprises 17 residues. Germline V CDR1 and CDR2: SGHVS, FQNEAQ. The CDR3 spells CASSPEQGALSNQPQHF. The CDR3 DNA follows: TGTGCCAGCAGCCCGGAACAGGGGGCACTTAGCAATCAGCCCCAGCATTTT.

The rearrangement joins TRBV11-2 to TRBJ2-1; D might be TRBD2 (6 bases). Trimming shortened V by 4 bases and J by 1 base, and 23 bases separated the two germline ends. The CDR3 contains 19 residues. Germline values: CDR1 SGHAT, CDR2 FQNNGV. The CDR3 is CASSYTLPVTGVSYNEQFF. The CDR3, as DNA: TGTGCCAGCAGCTACACTCTCCCGGTTACGGGAGTGTCCTACAATGAGCAGTTCTTC.

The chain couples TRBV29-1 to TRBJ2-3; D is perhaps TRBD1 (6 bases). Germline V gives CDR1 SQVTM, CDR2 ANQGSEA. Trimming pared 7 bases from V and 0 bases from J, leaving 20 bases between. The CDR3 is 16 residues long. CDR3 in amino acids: CSALPRGHSSTDTQYF. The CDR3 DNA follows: TGCAGCGCCCTGCCCCGGGGACATTCTAGCACAGATACGCAGTATTTT.

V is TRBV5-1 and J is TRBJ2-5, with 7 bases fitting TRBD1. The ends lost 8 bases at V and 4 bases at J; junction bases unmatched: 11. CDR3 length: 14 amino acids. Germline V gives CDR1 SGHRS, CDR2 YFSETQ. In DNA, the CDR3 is TGCGCCAGTCTCGCGACAGGGCTAGGAGAGACCCAGTACTTC. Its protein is CASLATGLGETQYF.

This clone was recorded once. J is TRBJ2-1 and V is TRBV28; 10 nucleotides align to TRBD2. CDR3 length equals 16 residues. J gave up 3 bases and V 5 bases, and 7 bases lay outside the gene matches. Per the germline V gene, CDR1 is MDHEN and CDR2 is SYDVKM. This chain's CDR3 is CASSTLLAGFYNEQFF. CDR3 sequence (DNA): TGTGCCAGCAGTACCCTACTAGCGGGATTCTACAATGAGCAGTTCTTC.

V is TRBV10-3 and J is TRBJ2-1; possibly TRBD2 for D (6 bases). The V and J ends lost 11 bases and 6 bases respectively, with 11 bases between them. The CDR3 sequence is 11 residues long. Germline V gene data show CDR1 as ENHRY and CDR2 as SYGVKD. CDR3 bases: TGTGCCTCGATGGGGGGCAATGAGCAGTTCTTC. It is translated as CASMGGNEQFF.

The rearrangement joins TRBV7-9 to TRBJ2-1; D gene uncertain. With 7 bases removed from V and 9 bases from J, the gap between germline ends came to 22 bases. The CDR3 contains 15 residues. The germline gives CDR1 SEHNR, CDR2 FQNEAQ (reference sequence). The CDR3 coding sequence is TGTGCCAGCACCTTTCTGACGGCGTTTGGCGGTGAGCAGTTCTTC. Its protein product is CASTFLTAFGGEQFF. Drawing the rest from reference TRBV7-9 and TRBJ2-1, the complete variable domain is DTGVSQNPRHKITKRGQNVTFRCDPISEHNRLYWYRQTLGQGPEFLTYFQNEAQLEKSRLLSDRFSAERPKGSFSTLEIQRTEQGDSAMYLCASTFLTAFGGEQFFGPGTRLTVL.

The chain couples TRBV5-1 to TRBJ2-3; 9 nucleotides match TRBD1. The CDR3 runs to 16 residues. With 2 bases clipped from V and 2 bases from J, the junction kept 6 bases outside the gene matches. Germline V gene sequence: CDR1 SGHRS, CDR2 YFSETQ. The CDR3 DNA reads TGCGCCAGCAGCTTTCTCGGACAGGGGCTCACAGATACGCAGTATTTT. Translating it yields CASSFLGQGLTDTQYF.

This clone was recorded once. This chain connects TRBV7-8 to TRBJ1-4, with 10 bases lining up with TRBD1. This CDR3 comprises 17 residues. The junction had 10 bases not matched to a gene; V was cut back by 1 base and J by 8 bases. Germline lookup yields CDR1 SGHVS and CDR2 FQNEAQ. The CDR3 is CASSLGFEGQGEEKLFF. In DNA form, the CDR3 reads TGTGCCAGCAGCTTAGGATTTGAAGGACAGGGGGAAGAAAAACTGTTTTTT.

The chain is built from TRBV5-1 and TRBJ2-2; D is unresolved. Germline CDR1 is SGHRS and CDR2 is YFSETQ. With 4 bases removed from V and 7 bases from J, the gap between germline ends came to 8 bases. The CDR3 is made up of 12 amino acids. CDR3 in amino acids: CASSLLLGELFF. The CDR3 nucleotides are TGCGCCAGCAGCCTACTGCTCGGGGAGCTGTTTTTT.

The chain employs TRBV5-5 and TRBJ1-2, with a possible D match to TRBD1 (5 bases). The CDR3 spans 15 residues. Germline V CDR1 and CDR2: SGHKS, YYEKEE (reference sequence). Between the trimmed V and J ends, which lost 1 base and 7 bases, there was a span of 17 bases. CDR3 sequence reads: CASSLWREGSGGYTF. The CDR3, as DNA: TGTGCCAGCAGCTTGTGGAGGGAGGGGAGTGGTGGCTACACCTTC.

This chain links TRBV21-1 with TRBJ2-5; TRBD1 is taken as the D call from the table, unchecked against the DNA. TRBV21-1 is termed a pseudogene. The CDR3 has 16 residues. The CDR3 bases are TGTGCCAGCAGCGGACCCCGGGACAGCAGACGAGAGACCCAGTACTTC. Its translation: CASSGPRDSRRETQYF.

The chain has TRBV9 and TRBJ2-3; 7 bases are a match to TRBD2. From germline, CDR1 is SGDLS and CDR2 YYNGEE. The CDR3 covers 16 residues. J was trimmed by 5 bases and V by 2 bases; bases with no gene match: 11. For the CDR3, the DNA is TGTGCCAGCAGCGTGGGCAGCGGGGTAGCCGTAGATACGCAGTATTTT. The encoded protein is CASSVGSGVAVDTQYF.

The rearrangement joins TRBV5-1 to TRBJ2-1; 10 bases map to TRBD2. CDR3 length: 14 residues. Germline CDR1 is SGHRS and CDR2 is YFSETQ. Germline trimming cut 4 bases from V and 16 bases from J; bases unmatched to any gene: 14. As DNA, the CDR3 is TGCGCCAGCAGCCCCTCAGGACTAGCGGACGCTCTCTTCTTC. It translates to CASSPSGLADALFF.